A selection of T cell receptor beta chains follows, all from one sample in a study of cytomegalovirus exposure and HLA in healthy donors. Sequenced by immunoSEQ multiplex PCR; TCRdb stores in-frame clones only, minus some. The table lists approximately 150,000 clones, 80% of them singletons. Sequencing input: PBMCs. These receptor sequences come from a woman between 40 and 50 years old in good health and CMV-seronegative. CDR3s include the opening cysteine and the closing phenylalanine or tryptophan. Each record gives: V gene, D gene, clone size, J gene, CDR3 DNA, CDR3 protein. The D gene is left open where the match is weak. Rows may omit the clone size; those that give it use once, few, many or a size class.

v_gene: TRBV2; d_gene: TRBD1; abundance: once; j_gene: TRBJ1-2; CDR3nt: TGTGCCAGCAGACTGGTAACAGGGGGCAGGTATGGCTACACCTTC; CDR3aa: CASRLVTGGRYGYTF
v_gene: TRBV18; d_gene: TRBD2; abundance: .; j_gene: TRBJ2-4; CDR3nt: TGTGCCAGCTCTCCACTAGCGGCAGAAAACATTCAGTACTTC; CDR3aa: CASSPLAAENIQYF
v_gene: TRBV6-1; d_gene: .; abundance: once; j_gene: TRBJ1-2; CDR3nt: TGTGCCAGCAGTGAACAGGGTTCGGGCTACACCTTC; CDR3aa: CASSEQGSGYTF
v_gene: TRBV5-1; d_gene: TRBD2; abundance: .; j_gene: TRBJ2-3; CDR3nt: TGCGCCAGCAGTGCACTAGCGGGGAGCACAGATACGCAGTATTTT; CDR3aa: CASSALAGSTDTQYF
v_gene: TRBV11-3; d_gene: .; abundance: .; j_gene: TRBJ1-2; CDR3nt: TGTGCCAGCAGTCACGGGACTGCCTATGGCTACACCTTC; CDR3aa: CASSHGTAYGYTF
v_gene: TRBV18; d_gene: TRBD2; abundance: .; j_gene: TRBJ2-1; CDR3nt: TGTGCCAGCTCTGGCCTAGCGGGAGGAGTGCTGGGGAATGAGCAGTTCTTC; CDR3aa: CASSGLAGGVLGNEQFF
v_gene: TRBV20-1; d_gene: .; abundance: .; j_gene: TRBJ2-1; CDR3nt: TGCAGTGCCCCCAACTACAATGAGCAGTTCTTC; CDR3aa: CSAPNYNEQFF
v_gene: TRBV7-9; d_gene: .; abundance: .; j_gene: TRBJ1-5; CDR3nt: TGTGCCAGCAGTCCCCTACCGGATCAGCCCCAGCATTTT; CDR3aa: CASSPLPDQPQHF
v_gene: TRBV10-3; d_gene: TRBD2; abundance: .; j_gene: TRBJ2-3; CDR3nt: TGTGCCATCAGTGCCCCTAGCGGGATAAAACGTGCTAGCACAGATACGCAGTATTTT; CDR3aa: CAISAPSGIKRASTDTQYF
v_gene: TRBV15; d_gene: .; abundance: few; j_gene: TRBJ1-6; CDR3nt: TGTGCCACCAGCAGAGCAGGGTCTAATTCACCCCTCCACTTT; CDR3aa: CATSRAGSNSPLHF
v_gene: TRBV7-9; d_gene: .; abundance: .; j_gene: TRBJ1-1; CDR3nt: TGTGCCAGCAGCGGACAGAAGAACACTGAAGCTTTCTTT; CDR3aa: CASSGQKNTEAFF
v_gene: TRBV4-2; d_gene: .; abundance: once; j_gene: TRBJ1-5; CDR3nt: TGTGCCAGCAGCCAAGAGGTAGCCATCCTTGGCAATCAGCCCCAGCATTTT; CDR3aa: CASSQEVAILGNQPQHF
v_gene: TRBV7-9; d_gene: .; abundance: .; j_gene: TRBJ2-3; CDR3nt: TGTGCCAGCAGCCCCGGTCCAGCGGGTAACACAGATACGCAGTATTTT; CDR3aa: CASSPGPAGNTDTQYF
v_gene: TRBV6-6; d_gene: .; abundance: .; j_gene: TRBJ1-5; CDR3nt: TGTGCCAGCAGGTCCCACAGACAGGCGAATCAGCCCCAGCATTTT; CDR3aa: CASRSHRQANQPQHF
v_gene: TRBV11-2; d_gene: TRBD1; abundance: .; j_gene: TRBJ1-1; CDR3nt: TGTGCCAGCAGCTTAACGACAGGGGCTAACACTGAAGCTTTCTTT; CDR3aa: CASSLTTGANTEAFF
v_gene: TRBV4-2; d_gene: .; abundance: few; j_gene: TRBJ2-2; CDR3nt: TGTGCCAGCAGCCCGAACACCGGGACAAACACCGGGGAGCTGTTTTTT; CDR3aa: CASSPNTGTNTGELFF
v_gene: TRBV28; d_gene: .; abundance: .; j_gene: TRBJ1-5; CDR3nt: TGTGCCAGCAGAGGACACCAAGGACAGCCCCAGCATTTT; CDR3aa: CASRGHQGQPQHF
v_gene: TRBV18; d_gene: TRBD2; abundance: .; j_gene: TRBJ2-7; CDR3nt: TGTGCCAGCTCACCGGTGGGGAGGGAACACGAGCAGTACTTC; CDR3aa: CASSPVGREHEQYF
v_gene: TRBV28; d_gene: TRBD2; abundance: .; j_gene: TRBJ2-7; CDR3nt: TGTGCCAGCAGAACCGGGACTATAATTTACGAGCAGTACTTC; CDR3aa: CASRTGTIIYEQYF
v_gene: TRBV10-1; d_gene: TRBD2; abundance: .; j_gene: TRBJ2-1; CDR3nt: TGCGCCAGCAGCGGGTCGGGGGGGGAAACCTACAATGAGCAGTTCTTC; CDR3aa: CASSGSGGETYNEQFF
v_gene: TRBV19; d_gene: TRBD1; abundance: .; j_gene: TRBJ2-5; CDR3nt: TGTGCCAGTAGGAACCTACAGGGGGTAGAAGAGACCCAGTACTTC; CDR3aa: CASRNLQGVEETQYF
v_gene: TRBV4-3; d_gene: .; abundance: .; j_gene: TRBJ1-3; CDR3nt: TGCGCCAGCAGCCAAGATCGGGGTTCGGGTTTAAGCTTCGGAAACACCATATATTTT; CDR3aa: CASSQDRGSGLSFGNTIYF
v_gene: TRBV7-2; d_gene: .; abundance: .; j_gene: TRBJ1-2; CDR3nt: TGTGCCAGCAGCCCCACCTACTCCTCAGGGCCTGGCTATGGCTACACCTTC; CDR3aa: CASSPTYSSGPGYGYTF
v_gene: TRBV7-3; d_gene: .; abundance: .; j_gene: TRBJ1-6; CDR3nt: TGTGCCAGCAGCTTAATCCCAGTACCGAATTCACCCCTCCACTTT; CDR3aa: CASSLIPVPNSPLHF
v_gene: TRBV7-9; d_gene: .; abundance: .; j_gene: TRBJ1-4; CDR3nt: TGTGCCAGCAGCTTACCCCCGGGACAAGAACCGGAAAAACTGTTTTTT; CDR3aa: CASSLPPGQEPEKLFF
v_gene: TRBV4-3; d_gene: TRBD2; abundance: .; j_gene: TRBJ2-3; CDR3nt: TGCGCCAGCAGCCAAGGGTCGGGGGGTTTGGGCACAGATACGCAGTATTTT; CDR3aa: CASSQGSGGLGTDTQYF
v_gene: TRBV2; d_gene: TRBD2; abundance: .; j_gene: TRBJ2-5; CDR3nt: TGTGCCAGCAGTTATGGAGCGGGAACTGGAGAGACCCAGTACTTC; CDR3aa: CASSYGAGTGETQYF
v_gene: TRBV28; d_gene: TRBD1; abundance: .; j_gene: TRBJ1-2; CDR3nt: TGTGCCAGCAGGTTAGGGACAGGATACACCTTC; CDR3aa: CASRLGTGYTF
v_gene: TRBV9; d_gene: TRBD1; abundance: .; j_gene: TRBJ2-2; CDR3nt: TGTGCCAGCAGCGTTCAAGGGGGCCCCGGGGAGCTGTTTTTT; CDR3aa: CASSVQGGPGELFF
v_gene: TRBV29-1; d_gene: .; abundance: .; j_gene: TRBJ1-4; CDR3nt: TGCAGCGTCGGAGGGGAAAAACTGTTTTTT; CDR3aa: CSVGGEKLFF
v_gene: TRBV7-2; d_gene: TRBD2; abundance: few; j_gene: TRBJ2-7; CDR3nt: TGTGCCAGCAGCATACTAGCGGGCCCTCGGGAGCAGTACTTC; CDR3aa: CASSILAGPREQYF
v_gene: TRBV7-3; d_gene: .; abundance: once; j_gene: TRBJ1-2; CDR3nt: TGTGCCAGCAGCTCCGGGACCGGGAGAGGCTACACCTTC; CDR3aa: CASSSGTGRGYTF
v_gene: TRBV11-3; d_gene: .; abundance: .; j_gene: TRBJ2-3; CDR3nt: TGTGCCAGCAGCTTAGCAGGGGTCCATGGAGATACGCAGTATTTT; CDR3aa: CASSLAGVHGDTQYF
v_gene: TRBV27; d_gene: TRBD1; abundance: .; j_gene: TRBJ2-7; CDR3nt: TGTGCCAGCAGTCGCGGACAGGGGATTACCTACGAGCAGTACTTC; CDR3aa: CASSRGQGITYEQYF
v_gene: TRBV7-9; d_gene: TRBD1; abundance: .; j_gene: TRBJ1-4; CDR3nt: TGTGCCAGCAGCTTAACTGACAGGGCTGAAAAACTGTTTTTT; CDR3aa: CASSLTDRAEKLFF
v_gene: TRBV4-1; d_gene: .; abundance: once; j_gene: TRBJ1-2; CDR3nt: TGCGCCAGCAGCCAAGATGGGGAGTATGGCTACACCTTC; CDR3aa: CASSQDGEYGYTF
v_gene: TRBV9; d_gene: .; abundance: once; j_gene: TRBJ1-3; CDR3nt: TGTGCCAGCAGCGCAACCGGAGGGGCGGGAAACACCATATATTTT; CDR3aa: CASSATGGAGNTIYF
v_gene: TRBV6-4; d_gene: .; abundance: .; j_gene: TRBJ2-1; CDR3nt: TGTGCCAGCAGGAACAGCCCGGGGAATGAGCAGTTCTTC; CDR3aa: CASRNSPGNEQFF
v_gene: TRBV11-1; d_gene: .; abundance: .; j_gene: TRBJ1-6; CDR3nt: TGTGCCAGCAGCATTCAATATAATTCACCCCTCCACTTT; CDR3aa: CASSIQYNSPLHF
v_gene: TRBV28; d_gene: .; abundance: .; j_gene: TRBJ2-1; CDR3nt: TGTGCCAGCAGTTCCCCAGGGAAGAGGAAGGAGCAGTTCTTC; CDR3aa: CASSSPGKRKEQFF
v_gene: TRBV10-3; d_gene: .; abundance: .; j_gene: TRBJ2-3; CDR3nt: TGTGCCATCAGTGAGTCCGTCAGGGACACAGATACGCAGTATTTT; CDR3aa: CAISESVRDTDTQYF
v_gene: TRBV7-9; d_gene: .; abundance: .; j_gene: TRBJ1-1; CDR3nt: TGTGCCAGCAGCTCCGGGAGGGAAGCTTTCTTT; CDR3aa: CASSSGREAFF
v_gene: TRBV4-3; d_gene: TRBD2; abundance: once; j_gene: TRBJ2-3; CDR3nt: TGCGCCAGCAGCCATACTAGCGGTGACACAGATACGCAGTATTTT; CDR3aa: CASSHTSGDTDTQYF
v_gene: TRBV6-1; d_gene: TRBD1; abundance: .; j_gene: TRBJ1-6; CDR3nt: TGTGCCAGTACCGGGACAGGGGGCTTCGATTCACCCCTCCACTTT; CDR3aa: CASTGTGGFDSPLHF
v_gene: TRBV7-8; d_gene: TRBD2; abundance: few; j_gene: TRBJ2-7; CDR3nt: TGTGCCAGCCGGCGGGGGGAACAGTCCTACGAGCAGTACTTC; CDR3aa: CASRRGEQSYEQYF
v_gene: TRBV20-1; d_gene: .; abundance: .; j_gene: TRBJ2-1; CDR3nt: TGCAGTGCTAGAGATAGAGATGAGCAGTTCTTC; CDR3aa: CSARDRDEQFF
v_gene: TRBV6-5; d_gene: TRBD1; abundance: .; j_gene: TRBJ2-7; CDR3nt: TGTGCCAGCAGCCGCTTCGGGACAGGAGGCTACGAGCAGTACTTC; CDR3aa: CASSRFGTGGYEQYF
v_gene: TRBV7-9; d_gene: .; abundance: .; j_gene: TRBJ2-5; CDR3nt: TGTGCCAGCAGCTTAATAGGGGCAGCCTACCTACAAGAGACCCAGTACTTC; CDR3aa: CASSLIGAAYLQETQYF
v_gene: TRBV7-9; d_gene: .; abundance: .; j_gene: TRBJ1-1; CDR3nt: TGTGCCAGCAGCTTAGAGGCGGACACTGAAGCTTTCTTT; CDR3aa: CASSLEADTEAFF
v_gene: TRBV19; d_gene: TRBD2; abundance: .; j_gene: TRBJ2-1; CDR3nt: TGTGCCAGTAGTCTCGCTAGCGGCTCCTACAATGAGCAGTTCTTC; CDR3aa: CASSLASGSYNEQFF
v_gene: TRBV19; d_gene: TRBD1; abundance: .; j_gene: TRBJ2-5; CDR3nt: TGTGCCAGTAGCGCAACCGGGACAGGGGAAGAGACCCAGTACTTC; CDR3aa: CASSATGTGEETQYF
v_gene: TRBV2; d_gene: .; abundance: .; j_gene: TRBJ1-3; CDR3nt: TGTGCCAGCAGTTACTCTGGAAACACCATATATTTT; CDR3aa: CASSYSGNTIYF
v_gene: TRBV5-1; d_gene: TRBD2; abundance: .; j_gene: TRBJ2-3; CDR3nt: TGCGCCAGCAGCCTAGCGGTTTCTAGCACAGATACGCAGTATTTT; CDR3aa: CASSLAVSSTDTQYF
v_gene: TRBV6-1; d_gene: TRBD1; abundance: few; j_gene: TRBJ1-2; CDR3nt: TGTGCCAGCAGTGGGACCGGGGACAGCGTCTATGGCTACACCTTC; CDR3aa: CASSGTGDSVYGYTF